A single sample gave rise to the 28 T cell receptor beta chains below, sequenced in a study of technical replicates of blood from a few donors. TCRdb's table, derived via immunoSEQ multiplex PCR, lists solely in-frame clones and lacks some. The sample includes 12,000 or so clones, 60% to 85% of them seen just once. Source material: PBMCs. These receptors were obtained from a human donor in good health.

This sequence joins TRBV30 and TRBJ1-5, with TRBD1 identical over 10 bases. There are 17 residues in the CDR3. Germline V gene data show CDR1 as GTSNPN and CDR2 as SVGIG (reference sequence). V dropped 2 bases and J dropped 2; count of bases not matched to a gene: 9. The chain's CDR3 is CAWSTGTGDVGNQPQHF. The CDR3, as DNA: TGTGCCTGGAGTACCGGGACAGGGGATGTAGGCAATCAGCCCCAGCATTTT.

This rearrangement joins TRBV30 to TRBJ2-1, with 7 bases matching TRBD2. CDR3 length: 15 amino acids. The junction had 11 bases not matched to a gene; V was cut back by 1 base and J by 8 bases. Germline V gene lookup returns CDR1 GTSNPN and CDR2 SVGIG (reference sequence). Written as DNA, the CDR3 is TGTGCCTGGAGTGCCTCGAAGGGACTAAAACATGAGCAGTTCTTC. This translates into CAWSASKGLKHEQFF.

The genes are TRBV20-1 and TRBJ2-3, with D hard to call. CDR1 and CDR2 (germline): DFQATT, SNEGSKA (reference sequence). This CDR3 region has 9 residues. DNA of the CDR3: TGCAGGCCGCGGGATACGCAGTATTTT. Protein: CRPRDTQYF.

The chain carries TRBV6-1 and TRBJ1-2, with 8 positions matching TRBD1. V dropped 6 bases and J dropped 1; count of bases not matched to a gene: 7. The CDR3 is 15 amino acids. The V gene's germline CDR1 is MNHNS and CDR2 SASEGT. The CDR3 loop is CASSPGDRGNYGYTF. The CDR3 nucleotides read TGTGCCAGCAGCCCCGGCGACAGGGGTAACTATGGCTACACCTTC.

This chain uses TRBV7-9 with TRBJ1-5; D gene ambiguous. The CDR3 is made up of 13 amino acids. V was clipped by 0 bases and J by 3 bases, with 3 bases between them. Looked up from germline, CDR1 is SEHNR and CDR2 is FQNEAQ (reference sequence). CDR3 in amino acids: CASSLALNQPQHF. Written as DNA, the CDR3 is TGTGCCAGCAGCTTAGCCCTCAATCAGCCCCAGCATTTT.

V gene TRBV9 combines with J gene TRBJ2-7, with 8 bases fitting TRBD1. The CDR3 runs to 16 residues. CDR1 and CDR2 from the germline V gene are SGDLS and YYNGEE. V trimming: 0 bases; J trimming: 1 base; junction bases outside the gene matches: 6. Written as DNA, the CDR3 is TGTGCCAGCAGCGTAGGGGGACAGGACTTTTCCTACGAGCAGTACTTC. This encodes CASSVGGQDFSYEQYF.

Only a few counts were recorded for this clone. The chain is built from TRBV10-3 and TRBJ1-1, with 7 bases lining up with TRBD1. From germline, CDR1 is ENHRY and CDR2 SYGVKD. V shed 6 bases and J 7 bases; nucleotides not matched to a gene: 11. The CDR3 length is 14 residues. CDR3: CAIRTGTDQSEAFF. The CDR3, as DNA: TGTGCCATCAGAACCGGGACAGACCAAAGTGAAGCTTTCTTT.

The chain combines TRBV2 with TRBJ1-1, with D maybe TRBD1 (5 bases). The CDR3 is 14 amino acids. V gave up 7 bases and J gave up 0 bases, with 12 bases separating them. CDR1 is SNHLY and CDR2 is FYNNEI in the germline V gene. In DNA, the CDR3 is TGTGCCAGCACCAGGACGGGGGTGAACACTGAAGCTTTCTTT. Amino acids: CASTRTGVNTEAFF.

This clone was seen only a few times. The J gene is TRBJ2-1, the V gene TRBV4-1, with TRBD1 matching 7 bases. Losses at the gene ends were 4 bases for V and 8 bases for J; bases not matched to a gene: 14. This CDR3 is built from 16 residues. Germline CDR1 MGHRA, CDR2 YSYEKL. CDR3 in amino acids: CASSRKETGTLDEQFF. The CDR3 DNA is TGCGCCAGCAGCCGAAAGGAGACAGGGACCCTCGATGAGCAGTTCTTC.

The rearrangement links TRBV7-9 to TRBJ2-2, with TRBD2 matching 10 bases. The trim removed 6 bases at V and 0 bases at J, leaving 1 base unmatched. The germline V gene has CDR1 SEHNR and CDR2 FQNEAQ (reference sequence). The length of the CDR3 is 15 residues. The CDR3 region has the DNA TGTGCCAGCAGAACTAGCGGGACGAACACCGGGGAGCTGTTTTTT. Translating it yields CASRTSGTNTGELFF.

This clone was observed a few times. The V call is TRBV29-1, the J call TRBJ1-1, with a tentative D call TRBD1 (5 bases). Germline V lookup: CDR1 SQVTM, CDR2 ANQGSEA. The ends were cut back, 3 bases at V and 2 bases at J, with 10 bases in the middle. The CDR3 is made up of 13 amino acids. DNA of the CDR3: TGCAGCGTTGAGCGGACACTCAACACTGAAGCTTTCTTT. Residues: CSVERTLNTEAFF.

V is TRBV18 and J is TRBJ2-2; D is possibly TRBD1 (5 bases). The CDR3 consists of 17 residues. Germline CDR1 and CDR2: KGHSH and LQKENI. V was shortened by 4 bases and J by 2 bases, with 17 bases between the two germline ends. The CDR3 is CASSLSRPRENTGELFF. The CDR3 DNA reads TGTGCCAGCTCACTCTCAAGACCCAGGGAAAACACCGGGGAGCTGTTTTTT.

The chain has TRBV5-8 and TRBJ2-1, with D unclear. Trimming removed 1 base from V and 11 bases from J, with 7 bases in between. Germline lookup yields CDR1 SGHTS and CDR2 YDEGEE. CDR3 length: 11 residues. The CDR3 spells CASSLRQKQFF. The DNA of the CDR3 is TGTGCCAGCAGCTTGCGTCAGAAGCAGTTCTTC.

This clone was seen just once. The chain joins TRBV30 to TRBJ2-3; tentative D call: TRBD2 (6 bases). V lost 5 bases, J lost 0 bases, and 9 bases lay in between. Germline V gene data show CDR1 as GTSNPN and CDR2 as SVGIG (reference sequence). CDR3 length: 13 amino acids. The CDR3 loop reads CAWGGVSTDTQYF. CDR3 DNA: TGTGCCTGGGGCGGGGTCAGCACAGATACGCAGTATTTT.

J is TRBJ2-5 and V is TRBV5-6; tentatively, D is TRBD2 (5 bases). Germline CDR1 SGHDT, CDR2 YYEEEE. CDR3 length: 14 residues. V was shortened by 0 bases and J by 1 base, with 7 bases between the two germline ends. CDR3 residues: CASSLGAGQETQYF. CDR3 in DNA: TGTGCCAGCAGCTTGGGGGCGGGCCAAGAGACCCAGTACTTC.

This chain joins TRBV5-1 and TRBJ2-2, with a tentative D call TRBD2 (5 bases). The CDR3 is 15 residues long. Germline lookup yields CDR1 SGHRS and CDR2 YFSETQ. V lost 1 base and J lost 0, with 7 bases in between. Here the CDR3 reads CASSLRLSNTGELFF. CDR3 nucleotides: TGCGCCAGCAGCTTGAGACTATCGAACACCGGGGAGCTGTTTTTT.

This chain uses TRBV2 with TRBJ2-1; TRBD2 agrees at 7 bases. The CDR3 extends over 17 amino acids. CDR1 is SNHLY, CDR2 FYNNEI, per germline. Germline trimming cut 2 bases from V and 6 bases from J; bases unmatched to any gene: 13. For the CDR3, the DNA is TGTGCCAGCAGTGAATGGGGGGGGACTACCCCCTTCAATGAGCAGTTCTTC. Its translation is CASSEWGGTTPFNEQFF.

The V gene is TRBV19, the J gene TRBJ2-2; the match to TRBD1 covers 7 bases. V trimming: 5 bases; J trimming: 3 bases; junction bases outside the gene matches: 6. The CDR3 extends over 15 amino acids. Germline assignment: CDR1 LNHDA and CDR2 SQIVND (reference sequence). The CDR3 DNA follows: TGTGCCAGTAGTCCCCGGACAGGACACACCGGGGAGCTGTTTTTT. Translation gives CASSPRTGHTGELFF.

The V call is TRBV7-9, the J call TRBJ1-2; TRBD1 is a possible D gene (6 bases). The V end lost 4 bases, the J end lost 2 bases, and 11 bases lay between the germline ends. This CDR3 comprises 14 residues. The germline gives CDR1 SEHNR, CDR2 FQNEAQ (reference sequence). CDR3 amino acids: CASSSRDINYGYTF. The CDR3 region has the DNA TGTGCCAGCAGCTCCCGGGACATCAACTATGGCTACACCTTC.

The chain has TRBV7-8 and TRBJ2-5; tentatively, D is TRBD1 (5 bases). Germline CDR1 reads SGHVS; CDR2 reads FQNEAQ. Trimming stripped 1 base from V and 4 bases from J, with 10 bases between. The CDR3 runs 14 residues. In nucleotides, the CDR3 is TGTGCCAGCAGCTTAGGCAGGGCGAGAGAGACCCAGTACTTC. This encodes CASSLGRARETQYF.

Written as DNA, the CDR3 is TGTGCCAGTAGTACCTACAGGGGGGCCCAGTTCTTC. This codes for CASSTYRGAQFF. The chain has TRBV19 and TRBJ2-1; 8 bases agree with TRBD1. The CDR3 has 12 residues. Germline-derived CDR1 and CDR2 are LNHDA and SQIVND (reference sequence). V was pared by 4 bases and J by 13 bases, with 6 bases of the junction left unmatched.

V gene TRBV27 combines with J gene TRBJ2-7, with D possibly matching TRBD1 (5 bases). The length of the CDR3 is 13 residues. V lost 2 bases and J lost 6, with 11 bases in between. Germline CDR1 MNHEY, CDR2 SMNVEV (reference sequence). The CDR3 is CASSLRGSGEQYF. For the CDR3, the DNA is TGTGCCAGCAGTTTAAGGGGATCAGGCGAGCAGTACTTC.

This rearrangement joins TRBV29-1 to TRBJ2-7, with 8 positions matching TRBD1. Germline V lookup: CDR1 SQVTM, CDR2 ANQGSEA. Trimming cost V 5 bases and J 2 bases; bases outside gene matches: 11. The CDR3 is 15 amino acids. The chain's CDR3 is CSVKPGGVSTYEQYF. The CDR3, as DNA: TGCAGCGTTAAGCCAGGGGGCGTTTCGACCTACGAGCAGTACTTC.

This chain connects TRBV6-1 to TRBJ2-3; 8 positions match TRBD2. J lost 1 base, V lost 6 bases, and 0 bases had no gene match. CDR3 length equals 13 residues. In germline, CDR1 is MNHNS, CDR2 SASEGT. CDR3 bases: TGTGCCAGCAGGACTAGCGGCACAGATACGCAGTATTTT. This gives the protein CASRTSGTDTQYF.

The rearrangement joins TRBV28 to TRBJ2-7, with 7 bases fitting TRBD1. Trimming removed 6 bases from V and 1 base from J; junction bases left unmatched: 9. Germline assignment: CDR1 MDHEN and CDR2 SYDVKM. The length of the CDR3 is 15 residues. CDR3 amino acids: CASRGAGTASYEQYF. CDR3 coding DNA: TGTGCCAGCAGAGGGGCCGGGACAGCTTCCTACGAGCAGTACTTC.

This clone is medium-sized (0.01 to 0.1%) by share. The V gene is TRBV6-1, the J gene TRBJ2-7; D perhaps matches TRBD2 (6 bases). Germline assignment: CDR1 MNHNS and CDR2 SASEGT. Trimming left V 1 base short and J 5 bases short, with 15 bases between. The CDR3 totals 15 residues. In nucleotides, the CDR3 is TGTGCCAGCAGTGAAGACCACGGAGGGTGGGACGAGCAGTACTTC. Translated, it gives CASSEDHGGWDEQYF.

The chain has TRBV7-9 and TRBJ2-5; TRBD1 might be the D (5 bases). CDR3 length: 14 residues. Looked up from germline, CDR1 is SEHNR and CDR2 is FQNEAQ (reference sequence). The V end lost 3 bases, the J end lost 4 bases, and 12 bases lay between the germline ends. The CDR3 sequence: CASSLTVFRETQYF. In DNA, the CDR3 is TGTGCCAGCAGCTTGACAGTTTTTCGAGAGACCCAGTACTTC.

The rearrangement joins TRBV10-3 to TRBJ2-7; TRBD2 matches 10 bases. The CDR3 loop spans 16 amino acids. Germline-derived CDR1 and CDR2 are ENHRY and SYGVKD. V dropped 2 bases and J dropped 5; count of bases not matched to a gene: 9. CDR3 in DNA: TGTGCCATCAGTGAGCCTAGCGGGAGTATGTTGAACGAGCAGTACTTC. It codes for CAISEPSGSMLNEQYF.